What follows is one T cell receptor (beta chain) and its context. What it recognizes is unknown. V dropped 7 bases and J dropped 2 bases, with 14 bases sitting between them. Germline lookup yields CDR1 LNHDA and CDR2 SQIVND (reference sequence). This CDR3 has 14 residues. The sample comes from a study of cytomegalovirus exposure and HLA in healthy donors. The assay was immunoSEQ multiplex PCR, and TCRdb's table has in-frame clones only and misses some. The table shows about 56,000 clones, with roughly 87% occurring only once. Points from the study as a whole: There were a few CMV-associated chains whose specificity for CMV antigens was confirmed in vitro.

The clonotype was recovered from a woman aged 18-30 years in good health and CMV-seronegative. The sequenced sample was PBMCs. The J gene is TRBJ2-5, the V gene TRBV19; perhaps TRBD2 as D (6 bases). The CDR3 is CASKVSGLQETQYF. CDR3 nucleotide sequence: TGTGCCAGTAAGGTTAGCGGACTTCAAGAGACCCAGTACTTC.